A single sample gave rise to the 24 T cell receptor beta chains below, sequenced in a study of blood T cells in healthy people across ages. Primed by a sample-barcoded 5' primer and a J-beta primer mix, a second PCR proceeded for roughly 6 to 12 cycles. TCRdb re-called the 5' RACE reads through MiXCR, storing one row per CDR3 protein. The top ten clones hold roughly 2% of a sample with 1.5 million to 2 million distinct CDR3 sequences, around 48% of them seen once. What was sequenced was blood. The receptors shown here come from a woman between 35 and 50 years old in good health.

In DNA, the CDR3 is TGCAGTGCTGAGGCTAGTATCGGCGGGAGAAAAGAGACCCAGTACTTC. The encoded protein is CSAEASIGGRKETQYF. The J gene is TRBJ2-5, the V gene TRBV20-1; 7 bases align to TRBD2. The germline V gene encodes CDR1 DFQATT and CDR2 SNEGSKA (reference sequence). This CDR3 has 16 residues. The junction had 15 bases not matched to a gene; V was cut back by 5 bases and J by 3 bases.

The chain is built from TRBV12-3 or TRBV12-4 and TRBJ1-5; D unresolved. Deletions cut 6 bases from V and 0 bases from J, with 18 bases between. This CDR3 has 17 residues. CDR3 DNA: TGTGCCAGCAGCCTTGGAAGGACCGACCGTAGCAATCAGCCCCAGCATTTT. The encoded protein is CASSLGRTDRSNQPQHF.

The rearrangement links TRBV7-2 to TRBJ2-3; 16 bases are a match to TRBD2. This CDR3 is built from 19 residues. With V trimmed by 5 bases and J by 6 bases, 14 bases remained unmatched. In germline, CDR1 is SGHTA, CDR2 FQGNSA. This CDR3 is CASSLKMGTSGGAVDTQYF. For the CDR3, the DNA is TGTGCCAGCAGCCTCAAAATGGGGACTAGCGGGGGGGCGGTGGATACGCAGTATTTT. Full variable domain (missing parts from reference TRBV7-2 and TRBJ2-3): GAGVSQSPSNKVTEKGKDVELRCDPISGHTALYWYRQSLGQGLEFLIYFQGNSAPDKSGLPSDRFSAERTGGSVSTLTIQRTQQEDSAVYLCASSLKMGTSGGAVDTQYFGPGTRLTVL.

This CDR3 reads CASSLSPSRVISSGANVLTF. In nucleotides, the CDR3 is TGTGCCAGCAGTTTATCGCCCTCCCGGGTAATTAGCTCTGGGGCCAACGTCCTGACTTTC. The chain carries TRBV28 and TRBJ2-6; the D is unclear. The V gene lost 1 base and the J gene lost 0 bases, with 19 bases spanning the gap. Germline V gene lookup returns CDR1 MDHEN and CDR2 SYDVKM. CDR3 length: 20 residues.

This clonotype was seen a few times. The rearrangement joins TRBV7-9 to TRBJ1-4, with 7 bases that match TRBD1. From germline, CDR1 is SEHNR and CDR2 FQNEAQ (reference sequence). This CDR3 contains 15 residues. Trimming at V came to 8 bases and at J to 4 bases, leaving 10 bases not matched to a gene. For the CDR3, the DNA is TGTGCCAGCGTCCCTGGGGGGACAGATAATGAAAAACTGTTTTTT. It is translated as CASVPGGTDNEKLFF.

V and J are TRBV25-1 and TRBJ2-4; no definite D call. V lost 3 bases, J lost 5 bases, and 2 bases lay in between. This CDR3 is built from 11 residues. CDR1 and CDR2 (germline): MGHDK, SYGVNS. The CDR3 DNA follows: TGTGCCAGCAGTGAGGAAAACATTCAGTACTTC. It translates to CASSEENIQYF.

For the CDR3, the DNA is TGTGCCAGCAGACAATCTAATGAAAAACTGTTTTTT. This translates into CASRQSNEKLFF. This chain connects TRBV28 to TRBJ1-4; D is ambiguous. The CDR3 runs to 12 residues. The V end was cut by 6 bases, the J end by 3 bases, with 5 bases between. CDR1 is MDHEN and CDR2 is SYDVKM in the germline V gene.

The CDR3 DNA sequence: TGTGCCACGAAGACAGGGGGGAACACTGAAGCTTTCTTT. Translated, it gives CATKTGGNTEAFF. The chain has TRBV6-2 or TRBV6-3 and TRBJ1-1, with 9 positions matching TRBD1. The CDR3 loop spans 13 amino acids. The germline gives CDR1 MNHEY, CDR2 SVGEGT. J was trimmed by 1 base and V by 10 bases; bases with no gene match: 4.

Details on this clonotype: Relative to the germline gene, one junction end is altered; a read error may explain this. The rearrangement links TRBV28 to TRBJ2-1, with 9 bases that match TRBD1. This CDR3 region has 16 residues. CDR1 MDHEN and CDR2 SYDVKM come from the germline V gene. Here the CDR3 DNA reads TGTGCCGGCAGTTCGGGACAGGGAATGGCCTACAATGAGCAGTTCTTC. As protein: CAGSSGQGMAYNEQFF.

V is TRBV12-3 or TRBV12-4 and J is TRBJ2-1; D tentatively fits TRBD1 or TRBD2 (7 bases each). The tail of the sequence fits TRBJ2-7 better, so the J call may be wrong. This CDR3 is 13 amino acids long. The CDR3 sequence: CASSLTGEGEQYF. DNA for the CDR3: TGTGCCAGCAGTTTAACAGGGGAGGGGGAGCAGTACTTC.

The chain combines TRBV7-2 with TRBJ1-5; no reliable D call. Trimming cost V 6 bases and J 5 bases, with 8 bases left between them. Germline V gene data show CDR1 as SGHTA and CDR2 as FQGNSA. This CDR3 has 12 residues. CDR3 region: CASRDGYQPQHF. Written as DNA, the CDR3 is TGTGCCAGCAGAGACGGTTATCAGCCCCAGCATTTT.

The CDR3 is CASSPVGGGSNEQFF. DNA for the CDR3: TGTGCCAGCAGCCCAGTTGGGGGGGGAAGTAATGAGCAGTTCTTC. The V gene is TRBV7-9, the J gene TRBJ2-1; 7 positions agree with TRBD2. Germline V gives CDR1 SEHNR, CDR2 FQNEAQ (reference sequence). The CDR3 loop spans 15 amino acids. V trimming: 5 bases; J trimming: 7 bases; junction bases outside the gene matches: 11.

This sequence joins TRBV6-2 or TRBV6-3 and TRBJ2-3; 13 bases agree with TRBD2. The CDR3 is made up of 16 amino acids. Germline loops: CDR1 MNHEY, CDR2 SVGEGT. Trimming removed 7 bases from V and 2 bases from J; junction bases left unmatched: 6. This CDR3 reads CASTGLAGQTTDTQYF. The CDR3 coding sequence is TGTGCCAGCACGGGACTAGCGGGGCAAACCACAGATACGCAGTATTTT.

V is TRBV25-1 and J is TRBJ1-6, with D maybe TRBD1 (5 bases). V was trimmed by 4 bases and J by 0 bases, leaving 16 bases between them. The CDR3 spans 18 residues. Germline V gives CDR1 MGHDK, CDR2 SYGVNS. The CDR3 reads CASSGLGRKSSYNSPLHF. The DNA of the CDR3 is TGTGCCAGCAGTGGTCTGGGACGGAAGAGCTCCTATAATTCACCCCTCCACTTT.

The chain joins TRBV10-3 to TRBJ2-4; no clear D gene. With 2 bases removed from V and 5 bases from J, the gap between germline ends came to 10 bases. The germline V gene has CDR1 ENHRY and CDR2 SYGVKD. The CDR3 is 14 amino acids. Here the CDR3 DNA reads TGTGCCATCAGTGAGAATGGCCAGCAAAACATTCAGTACTTC. Its protein product is CAISENGQQNIQYF.

This clonotype was counted a few times. The chain joins TRBV14 to TRBJ2-6; D might be TRBD2 (5 bases). Germline CDR1 SGHDN, CDR2 FVKESK. Trimming cost V 4 bases and J 3 bases, with 13 bases left between them. The CDR3 is 16 amino acids. CDR3: CASSPPGKYGANVLTF. CDR3 sequence (DNA): TGTGCCAGCAGCCCCCCGGGGAAGTATGGGGCCAACGTCCTGACTTTC.

The chain links TRBV5-6 to TRBJ1-1; 7 bases line up with TRBD1. V was pared by 3 bases and J by 1 base, with 9 bases of the junction left unmatched. CDR3 length: 16 residues. CDR1 and CDR2 (germline): SGHDT, YYEEEE. The CDR3 coding sequence is TGTGCCAGCAGCTGGACCGGGACAGTGGGGAACACTGAAGCTTTCTTT. Its translation is CASSWTGTVGNTEAFF.

This clonotype was recorded only once. V gene TRBV19 combines with J gene TRBJ2-5, with 9 bases fitting TRBD1. The J call is in doubt because the DNA end fits TRBJ2-7 better. The germline gives CDR1 LNHDA, CDR2 SQIVND (reference sequence). The CDR3 runs 15 residues. CDR3 sequence reads: CASSTGTGPSYEQYF. The CDR3 coding sequence is TGTGCCAGTAGTACTGGGACAGGGCCTTCGTACGAGCAGTACTTC.

The table lists this clonotype with a few counts. The J gene is TRBJ2-3, the V gene TRBV12-5; 7 bases map to TRBD2. Germline CDR1 and CDR2: LGHNT and FRNRAP. V dropped 3 bases and J dropped 1; count of bases not matched to a gene: 4. The CDR3 contains 15 residues. CDR3 bases: TGTGCTAGTGGTTTATGGCTAGCGGGCACAGATACGCAGTATTTT. As protein: CASGLWLAGTDTQYF. Drawing the rest from reference TRBV12-5 and TRBJ2-3, the complete variable domain is DARVTQTPRHKVTEMGQEVTMRCQPILGHNTVFWYRQTMMQGLELLAYFRNRAPLDDSGMPKDRFSAEMPDATLATLKIQPSEPRDSAVYFCASGLWLAGTDTQYFGPGTRLTVL.

This chain links TRBV4-3 with TRBJ1-1; D is undetermined. V dropped 0 bases and J dropped 2 bases, with 7 bases sitting between them. The germline V gene has CDR1 LGHNA and CDR2 YSLEER. This CDR3 comprises 14 residues. The CDR3: CASSQEPGNTEAFF. CDR3 nucleotides: TGCGCCAGCAGCCAAGAACCAGGAAACACTGAAGCTTTCTTT.

V usage is TRBV6-1 and J usage is TRBJ2-7; no firm D call. The V gene lost 0 bases and the J gene lost 4 bases, with 13 bases spanning the gap. This CDR3 is 15 amino acids long. Looked up from germline, CDR1 is MNHNS and CDR2 is SASEGT. The chain's CDR3 is CASSEATVMAYEQYF. Here the CDR3 DNA reads TGTGCCAGCAGTGAAGCCACGGTAATGGCGTACGAGCAGTACTTC.

The chain links TRBV6-5 to TRBJ2-4, with 14 bases aligning to TRBD2. This CDR3 spans 13 amino acids. The V gene end was trimmed by 8 bases and the J gene end by 8 bases; junction bases not matched to a gene: 2. From germline, CDR1 is MNHEY and CDR2 SVGAGI. This CDR3 is CASQGLAGDIQYF. The CDR3 DNA reads as TGTGCCAGCCAGGGACTAGCGGGGGACATTCAGTACTTC.

V and J are TRBV4-2 and TRBJ1-5; D unresolved. The CDR3 has 15 amino acids. V lost 0 bases and J 2 bases, leaving 8 bases between the germline ends. Germline CDR1 is LGHNA and CDR2 is YNFKEQ. This CDR3 reads CASSQDRLGNQPQHF. CDR3 nucleotides: TGTGCCAGCAGCCAAGATCGCCTTGGCAATCAGCCCCAGCATTTT.

The V call is TRBV7-8, the J call TRBJ2-1; maybe TRBD2 (6 bases). The germline V gene has CDR1 SGHVS and CDR2 FQNEAQ. There are 14 residues in the CDR3. The ends were cut back, 8 bases at V and 4 bases at J, with 15 bases in the middle. The CDR3 is CASGSREDYNEQFF. CDR3 DNA: TGTGCCAGCGGGAGCAGGGAGGATTACAATGAGCAGTTCTTC. The whole variable domain, remainder taken from reference TRBV7-8 and TRBJ2-1, is GAGVSQSPRYKVAKRGQDVALRCDPISGHVSLFWYQQALGQGPEFLTYFQNEAQLDKSGLPSDRFFAERPEGSVSTLKIQRTQQEDSAVYLCASGSREDYNEQFFGPGTRLTVL.